A few counts support the clone carrying this TCR beta chain. The sample is drawn from a study of blood T cells in healthy people across ages. A J-beta primer mix and a sample-barcoded 5' primer were used in a second PCR of about 7 to 12 cycles. One entry per CDR3 protein results from TCRdb running MiXCR on the 5' RACE reads. Of 800,000 or so distinct CDR3 sequences detected, approximately 25% appear once; the ten largest clones hold approximately 3.7%. This sample also belongs to another study, concerning T cells of mothers and their children.

The sample comprised blood. The receptor was derived from a boy aged 5-17 years in good health.

CDR3 nucleotide sequence: TGTGCCAGCCAGACTAGCGGGGGAAGTAATGAGCAGTTCTTC. Translation: CASQTSGGSNEQFF. This rearrangement joins TRBV7-2 to TRBJ2-1; 12 bases match TRBD2. CDR1 and CDR2 (germline): SGHTA, FQGNSA. This CDR3 is built from 14 residues. V lost 8 bases, J lost 7 bases, and 6 bases stayed unmatched.